This entry features one T cell receptor beta chain sequence. Its antigen is unknown. Some clones are missing from TCRdb's copy, which holds only in-frame ones; the method was immunoSEQ multiplex PCR. Seen here are 150,000 to 200,000 clones, 85% to 90% observed once, and the top ten hold roughly 3%. This sample is part of a study of cytomegalovirus exposure and HLA in healthy donors. Study-level results: Among TCR sequences, most were rare, though some public TCRs appeared in many donors. The classifier was said to identify cytomegalovirus status with high specificity and sensitivity.

V was cut by 2 bases and J by 1 base, with 9 bases left in between. The CDR3 has 14 residues. CDR1 is SGHKS, CDR2 YYEKEE, per germline (reference sequence). This clonotype was obtained from a man younger than 35 in good health and CMV-seronegative. This chain links TRBV5-5 with TRBJ1-1, with TRBD1 as a possible D gene (6 bases). The sample comprised PBMCs. The CDR3 DNA is TGTGCCAGCAGCTTTTCAGGGGCGAACACTGAAGCTTTCTTT. Its protein product is CASSFSGANTEAFF.